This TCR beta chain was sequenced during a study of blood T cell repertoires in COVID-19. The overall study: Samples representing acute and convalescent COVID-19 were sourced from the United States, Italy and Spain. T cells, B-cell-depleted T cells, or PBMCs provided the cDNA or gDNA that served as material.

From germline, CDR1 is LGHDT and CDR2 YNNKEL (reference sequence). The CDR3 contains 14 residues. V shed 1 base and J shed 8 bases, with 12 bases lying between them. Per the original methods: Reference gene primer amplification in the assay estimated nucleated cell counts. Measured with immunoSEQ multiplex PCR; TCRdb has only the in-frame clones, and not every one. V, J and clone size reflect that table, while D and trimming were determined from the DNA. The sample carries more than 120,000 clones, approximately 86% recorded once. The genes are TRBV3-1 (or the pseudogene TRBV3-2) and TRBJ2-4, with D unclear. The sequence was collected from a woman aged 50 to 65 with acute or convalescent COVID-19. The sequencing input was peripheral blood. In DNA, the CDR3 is TGTGCCAGCAGCCAAGGGGCAGGATTAGACATTCAGTACTTC. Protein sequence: CASSQGAGLDIQYF.